These T cell receptor beta chains were read from a single sample in a study of blood T cell repertoires in COVID-19. The method was immunoSEQ multiplex PCR; TCRdb's version includes in-frame clones alone and lacks a portion of them. The sample has roughly 180,000 clones, around four fifths seen once. The source material was PBMCs or T cells enriched from blood (not recorded which). The receptor set was obtained from a woman aged 45-60 years who had recovered from COVID-19. The CDR3 runs from the conserved cysteine through the conserved F or W. A D gene is named only where the DNA matches it firmly. Size values are once, few and many counts, or a class for expanded clones, and some rows have none.

d_gene	j_gene	v_gene	abundance	CDR3nt	CDR3aa
TRBD1	TRBJ2-2	TRBV9	once	TGTGCCAGCAGTCGACAGGGGGCGAGTCGGACCGGGGAGCTGTTTTTT	CASSRQGASRTGELFF
NA	TRBJ1-1	TRBV11-2	NA	TGTGCCAGCAGCTTAACGCCAAGGTTCACAGGCAGCGGGACTGAAGCTTTCTTT	CASSLTPRFTGSGTEAFF
TRBD2	TRBJ2-2	TRBV4-3	NA	TGCGCCAGCAGCCAAGAGCGTGAAGCGGGAGGTCGCACCGGGGAGCTGTTTTTT	CASSQEREAGGRTGELFF
NA	TRBJ1-6	TRBV19	few	TGTGCCAGTAGTATAGATGCCGCCAGACTCAATTCACCCCTCCACTTT	CASSIDAARLNSPLHF
TRBD1	TRBJ1-1	TRBV5-4	NA	TGTGCCAGCAGCCCAGGGGGGACCATGAACACTGAAGCTTTCTTT	CASSPGGTMNTEAFF
NA	TRBJ1-6	TRBV5-4	NA	TGTGCCAGCAGCTTAACGGGCAGGGCGAGCTCCTATAATTCACCCCTCCACTTT	CASSLTGRASSYNSPLHF
NA	TRBJ1-1	TRBV7-8	NA	TGTGCCAGCAGCCGAGGACTCCGCACTGAAGCTTTCTTT	CASSRGLRTEAFF
NA	TRBJ1-5	TRBV28	NA	TGTGCCAGCGCCGAGAGCAATCAGCCCCAGCATTTT	CASAESNQPQHF
NA	TRBJ1-2	TRBV12-3/TRBV12-4	NA	TGTGCCAGCAGTCCCGGGATTCATGGCTACACCTTC	CASSPGIHGYTF
NA	TRBJ1-5	TRBV13	NA	TGTGCCAGCTGTCAGGGGCCCAATCAGCCCCAGCATTTT	CASCQGPNQPQHF
TRBD1	TRBJ1-6	TRBV30	once	TGTGCCTGGAGTAGACCGGGACAGGTAAATTCACCCCTCCACTTT	CAWSRPGQVNSPLHF
TRBD1	TRBJ1-5	TRBV14	NA	TGTGCCAGCAGCGGTGACAGGGGGCAGGGCAATCAGCCCCAGCATTTT	CASSGDRGQGNQPQHF
TRBD2	TRBJ2-3	TRBV7-3	once	TGTGCCAGCAGCACCGAACTAGCGGGGGGGAGCACAGATACGCAGTATTTT	CASSTELAGGSTDTQYF
NA	TRBJ2-5	TRBV13	NA	TGTGCCAGCAGCTTAAGCTTGGGGCAGACCCAGTACTTC	CASSLSLGQTQYF
NA	TRBJ2-3	TRBV5-4	once	TGTGCCAGCAGCTTGGAAGCGGGTACTTCAACGCTAGATACGCAGTATTTT	CASSLEAGTSTLDTQYF
TRBD2	TRBJ2-1	TRBV7-2	NA	TGTGCCAGCAGCTTAGGGGCCGCGGGGGACAATGAGCAGTTCTTC	CASSLGAAGDNEQFF
TRBD1	TRBJ2-6	TRBV7-3	NA	TGTGCCAGCAGACTTGCCGGGACAGGGGATCCCGGCGTCCTGACTTTC	CASRLAGTGDPGVLTF
NA	TRBJ1-3	TRBV5-1	once	TGCGCCAGCAGCCGGAAAGGGGAAGGCTCTGGAAACACCATATATTTT	CASSRKGEGSGNTIYF
NA	TRBJ1-1	TRBV28	once	TGTGCCAGCAGAGATACCCCTAGGACTGAAGCTTTCTTT	CASRDTPRTEAFF
NA	TRBJ1-1	TRBV2	NA	TGTGCCAGCAGTCTTCAAGCGAACACTGAAGCTTTCTTT	CASSLQANTEAFF
NA	TRBJ1-1	TRBV19	NA	TGTGCCAGTAGTCCACAAGGGGTCCGGGGAGGCACTGAAGCTTTCTTT	CASSPQGVRGGTEAFF
NA	TRBJ2-2	TRBV24-1	NA	TGTGCCACCGGAGATACCCCCGGGGAGCTGTTTTTT	CATGDTPGELFF
NA	TRBJ1-1	TRBV18	NA	TGTGCCAGCTTCCCTCAGGGGTGGACTGAAGCTTTCTTT	CASFPQGWTEAFF
NA	TRBJ2-2	TRBV7-7	NA	TGTGCCAGCAGCTTAGGAGGGTCCCACACCGGGGAGCTGTTTTTT	CASSLGGSHTGELFF
TRBD2	TRBJ2-1	TRBV18	NA	TGTGCCAGCACAACTACCTTAGCGGGAGCACACAATGAGCAGTTCTTC	CASTTTLAGAHNEQFF
NA	TRBJ2-3	TRBV3-1/TRBV3-2	few	TGTGCCAGCAGCCAAGATCTGAGTGGCAGGAATACAGATACGCAGTATTTT	CASSQDLSGRNTDTQYF
TRBD2	TRBJ2-1	TRBV5-4	once	TGTGCCAGCAGCTCACGGACTAGCGGGATCCCTCGATACAATGAGCAGTTCTTC	CASSSRTSGIPRYNEQFF
TRBD1	TRBJ2-3	TRBV29-1	NA	TGCAGCGTAGGGACAGGGACCTTAGATACGCAGTATTTT	CSVGTGTLDTQYF
TRBD1	TRBJ2-5	TRBV5-4	few	TGTGCCAGCAGCTGGCCACAGGGGGGTCGAGAGACCCAGTACTTC	CASSWPQGGRETQYF
NA	TRBJ2-1	TRBV2	NA	TGTGCCAGCACTGCAGACAATGAGCAGTTCTTC	CASTADNEQFF
TRBD1	TRBJ1-4	TRBV5-1	once	TGCGCCAGCAGCCTTGGACAGGGACGAGAAAAACTGTTTTTT	CASSLGQGREKLFF
TRBD2	TRBJ2-1	TRBV7-9	NA	TGTGCCAGCAGCTTAGTCCTAGCGGGAGGCAATGAGCAGTTCTTC	CASSLVLAGGNEQFF
TRBD1	TRBJ1-3	TRBV6-5	NA	TGTGCCAGCAGCAGGGGACAGATCTCTGGAAACACCATATATTTT	CASSRGQISGNTIYF
TRBD2	TRBJ2-2	TRBV4-3	NA	TGCGCCAGCAGCCAAGCCCTAGGACTAGCCCCCGGGGAGCTGTTTTTT	CASSQALGLAPGELFF
NA	TRBJ1-5	TRBV28	NA	TGTGCCAGCAATCCCTGGGAGGGTCAGCCCCAGCATTTT	CASNPWEGQPQHF
NA	TRBJ1-3	TRBV7-7	NA	TGTGCTAGCAGTCTTCGGTCTGGAAACACCATATATTTT	CASSLRSGNTIYF
NA	TRBJ2-3	TRBV13	NA	TGTGCCAGCAGCTTAAGGGGACTGAGATTGGCGCAGTATTTT	CASSLRGLRLAQYF
TRBD2	TRBJ2-1	TRBV10-3	once	TGTGCCATCAGTGAAGGTACTAGCGGGTGGGGGGACGAGCAGTTCTTC	CAISEGTSGWGDEQFF
TRBD2	TRBJ2-3	TRBV27	NA	TGTGCCAGCAGTAACCTAGCGGGACGCCCCGATACGCAGTATTTT	CASSNLAGRPDTQYF
NA	TRBJ1-1	TRBV7-9	once	TGTGCCAGCAGCTTTCCCCAGGGGAACACTGAAGCTTTCTTT	CASSFPQGNTEAFF
NA	TRBJ1-1	TRBV29-1	NA	TGCAGCGTTGGGATTCTGGCGGTGAACACTGAAGCTTTCTTT	CSVGILAVNTEAFF
NA	TRBJ1-1	TRBV28	NA	TGTGCCAGCAGTTTAAGGGGAACCTTGAACACTGAAGCTTTCTTT	CASSLRGTLNTEAFF
NA	TRBJ2-6	TRBV27	NA	TGTGCCAGCAGCCCCCAGCCACAGTCGCAGGGGTGGTCTGGGGCCAACGTCCTGACTTTC	CASSPQPQSQGWSGANVLTF
TRBD1	TRBJ1-2	TRBV6-5	NA	TGTGCCAGCAGAACCCGGACAGGGGGCCGGGAGGGCTACACCTTC	CASRTRTGGREGYTF